A selection of T cell receptor beta chains follows, all from one sample in a study of T cells in localized non-small cell lung cancer. The protocol was immunoSEQ multiplex PCR, while the TCRdb copy is restricted to in-frame clones and leaves out a portion. This table holds more than 100,000 clones, 89% found once. Sample: peripheral blood, taken before any cancer treatment. The receptors originated from a female donor aged 60 or older with stage I lung adenocarcinoma. CDR3s include the opening cysteine and the closing phenylalanine or tryptophan. The order of the fields is clone size, J gene, D gene, V gene, CDR3 DNA, CDR3 protein. A D gene is named only where the DNA matches it firmly. Clone size, where shown, is once, few, many, or a class for clones that have expanded.

NA,TRBJ2-2,NA,TRBV5-1,TGCGCCAGCAGCCCCTCCGACGGGAACACCGGGGAGCTGTTTTTT,CASSPSDGNTGELFF
NA,TRBJ2-7,TRBD1,TRBV28,TGTGCCAGCATTCAGACAGGGGGCCCCTACGAGCAGTACTTC,CASIQTGGPYEQYF
once,TRBJ2-7,NA,TRBV5-1,TGCGCCAGCAGCTTGGGGGACGGCACCTCCTACGAGCAGTACTTC,CASSLGDGTSYEQYF
NA,TRBJ2-3,NA,TRBV10-3,TGTGCCTCCCAAGCGGGCAGGGGCACAGATACGCAGTATTTT,CASQAGRGTDTQYF
NA,TRBJ2-7,NA,TRBV21-1,TGTGCCAGCAGCATGTTGGACAGCTACGAGCAGTACTTC,CASSMLDSYEQYF
NA,TRBJ1-2,NA,TRBV6-5,TGTGCCAGCAGTTACTCTGGACAGAAATATGGCTACACCTTC,CASSYSGQKYGYTF
NA,TRBJ1-4,TRBD1,TRBV9,TGTGCCAGCAGCGCCGGAGACAGGGGACGTGAAAAACTGTTTTTT,CASSAGDRGREKLFF
NA,TRBJ2-5,TRBD2,TRBV6-5,TGTGCCAGCAGTTCAAGCGGGAGCCTCCAAGAGACCCAGTACTTC,CASSSSGSLQETQYF
NA,TRBJ2-5,TRBD2,TRBV28,TGTGCCAGCAGCCGAACCGGGACTAGCATTCGCGAGACCCAGTACTTC,CASSRTGTSIRETQYF
once,TRBJ1-2,TRBD1,TRBV5-1,TGCGCCAGCAGCTTGGATGTGGCAGGGGGAGGCTATGGCTACACCTTC,CASSLDVAGGGYGYTF
NA,TRBJ2-1,TRBD2,TRBV5-1,TGCGCCAGCATACTGGGACTAGCGGGAGTGAATGAGCAGTTCTTC,CASILGLAGVNEQFF
NA,TRBJ2-5,NA,TRBV7-3,TGTGCCAGCAGCTTATTGCCCGTAAAGGGGCAAGAGACCCAGTACTTC,CASSLLPVKGQETQYF
NA,TRBJ2-3,NA,TRBV5-1,TGCGCCAGCAGCCAGTATGGGGATACGCAGTATTTT,CASSQYGDTQYF
NA,TRBJ1-3,NA,TRBV29-1,TGCAGCGTTCACCGCAAGGGAAGATCTGGAAACACCATATATTTT,CSVHRKGRSGNTIYF
NA,TRBJ2-7,NA,TRBV29-1,TGCAGCGGGAGACAGGGCGGGAACGAGCAGTACTTC,CSGRQGGNEQYF
NA,TRBJ2-7,TRBD1,TRBV5-1,TGCGCCAGCAGCTATGGACAGGGAACAAACGAGCAGTACTTC,CASSYGQGTNEQYF
once,TRBJ2-1,TRBD1,TRBV15,TGTGCCACCAGCAGACTCGGACAGGGGCGGGGGAATGAGCAGTTCTTC,CATSRLGQGRGNEQFF
NA,TRBJ1-4,TRBD1,TRBV6-5,TGTGCCAGCAGTCAGACCGGGACAGGGCACGAAAAACTGTTTTTT,CASSQTGTGHEKLFF
NA,TRBJ2-7,TRBD2,TRBV6-5,TGTGCCAGCAGTTACACTAGACTAGCGCCGACCTACGAGCAGTACTTC,CASSYTRLAPTYEQYF
once,TRBJ2-5,TRBD1,TRBV4-1,TGCGCCAGCAGCCAAGAAGGACAGGGGTGGGAGACCCAGTACTTC,CASSQEGQGWETQYF
NA,TRBJ2-6,NA,TRBV7-3,TGTGCCAGCAGTACGCCCGCTAGATCTGGGGCCAACGTCCTGACTTTC,CASSTPARSGANVLTF
NA,TRBJ2-1,NA,TRBV7-3,TGTGCCAGCAGGCGGGATCTATACAATGAGCAGTTCTTC,CASRRDLYNEQFF
few,TRBJ1-3,NA,TRBV12-2,TGTGCAAGTCGAGTCACTAACACTGAGAACACCATATATTTT,CASRVTNTENTIYF
NA,TRBJ1-6,TRBD1,TRBV2,TGTGCCAGCAGTGGGGACAGTCCTAATTCACCCCTCCACTTT,CASSGDSPNSPLHF
NA,TRBJ2-1,NA,TRBV5-4,TGTGCCAGCAGCCTTGACCCCGGCGATGAGCAGTTCTTC,CASSLDPGDEQFF
NA,TRBJ2-1,NA,TRBV7-8,TGTGCCAGCAGCTTAGATGGCCTCTCCTACAATGAGCAGTTCTTC,CASSLDGLSYNEQFF
few,TRBJ1-1,NA,TRBV7-9,TGTGCCAGCAGCTTACTGGGTAACACTGAAGCTTTCTTT,CASSLLGNTEAFF
few,TRBJ2-7,NA,TRBV30,TGTGCCAGAGGGACACTCTACGAGCAGTACTTC,CARGTLYEQYF
NA,TRBJ2-5,TRBD2,TRBV14,TGTGCCAGCAGCCGAACAACCGGGACTAGCAGCCAAGAGACCCAGTACTTC,CASSRTTGTSSQETQYF
NA,TRBJ2-3,TRBD1,TRBV25-1,TGTGCCAGCAGTCAGGCAGGGGGCCCCACAGATACGCAGTATTTT,CASSQAGGPTDTQYF
NA,TRBJ1-2,NA,TRBV6-5,TGTGCCAGCAGTTACTCGTACCCCGAGCGTGGCTACACCTTC,CASSYSYPERGYTF
NA,TRBJ2-2,NA,TRBV4-1,TGCGCCAGCAGCCAACGGGCTGGGGGCACCGGGGAGCTGTTTTTT,CASSQRAGGTGELFF
NA,TRBJ2-7,NA,TRBV27,TGTGCCAGCAGTCCGTCGGCGCTATCCTACGAGCAGTACTTC,CASSPSALSYEQYF
NA,TRBJ2-5,NA,TRBV5-4,TGTGCCAGCAGCGCGGGACCTATCCAAGAGACCCAGTACTTC,CASSAGPIQETQYF
NA,TRBJ1-1,NA,TRBV7-3,TGTGCCAGCGCCCGGGCAGGAGACACTGAAGCTTTCTTT,CASARAGDTEAFF
NA,TRBJ1-4,TRBD1,TRBV30,TGTGCCTGGAGTGGCGGACAGGGCCTGTTTTTT,CAWSGGQGLFF
NA,TRBJ1-1,TRBD1,TRBV5-4,TGTGCCAGCAGCTTAGGGGACAGAAGAGAAGCTTTCTTT,CASSLGDRREAFF
NA,TRBJ2-7,NA,TRBV18,TGTGCCAGCTCACCGCAGTCCCACGAGCAGTACTTC,CASSPQSHEQYF
once,TRBJ2-7,TRBD1,TRBV19,TGTGCCAGTAACATACAGGGGCGCGAGCAGTACTTC,CASNIQGREQYF
NA,TRBJ1-5,NA,TRBV9,TGTGCCAGCAGCGCAACAGGGAGAGGTCAGCCCCAGCATTTT,CASSATGRGQPQHF
NA,TRBJ1-5,TRBD1,TRBV6-1,TGTGCCAGCAGTGGGGACAGGGCGGGTCAGCCCCAGCATTTT,CASSGDRAGQPQHF
NA,TRBJ2-7,TRBD1,TRBV7-8,TGTGCCAGCACGCCGCGGACAGGGGGCGGGATGATGACCTACGAGCAGTACTTC,CASTPRTGGGMMTYEQYF
NA,TRBJ2-2,NA,TRBV7-6,TGTGCCAGCAGCTTAGCGGGAGCCGGGGAGCTGTTTTTT,CASSLAGAGELFF
NA,TRBJ2-7,NA,TRBV28,TGTGCCAGCAGTTTATTTTATCTTGGGGAATCCATCGGCGAGCAGTACTTC,CASSLFYLGESIGEQYF
NA,TRBJ2-7,NA,TRBV27,TGTGCCAGCAGGAACGGACCCTACGAGCAGTACTTC,CASRNGPYEQYF